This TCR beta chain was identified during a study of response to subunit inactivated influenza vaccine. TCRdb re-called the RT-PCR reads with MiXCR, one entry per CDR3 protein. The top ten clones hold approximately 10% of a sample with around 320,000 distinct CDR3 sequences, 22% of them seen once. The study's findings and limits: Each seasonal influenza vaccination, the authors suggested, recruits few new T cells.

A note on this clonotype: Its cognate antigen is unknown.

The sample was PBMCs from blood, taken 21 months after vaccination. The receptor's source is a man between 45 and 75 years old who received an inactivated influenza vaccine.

This chain's CDR3 is CATSRDQEDTQYF. The CDR3 region has the DNA TGTGCCACCAGCAGAGATCAAGAAGATACGCAGTATTTT. The chain uses TRBV15 and TRBJ2-3; D not resolved. V gave up 0 bases and J gave up 5 bases, with 6 bases separating them. The germline gives CDR1 LNHNV, CDR2 YYDKDF (reference sequence). The CDR3 runs 13 residues.